The 27 T cell receptor beta chains presented below share a single source sample, sequenced in a study of patients and donors after allogeneic stem cell transplantation. TCRdb reprocessed the RT-PCR reads via MiXCR and lists one record per CDR3 protein. The table includes 85,000 to 90,000 distinct CDR3 sequences, 48% detected once. The material sequenced was blood, either unsorted or a sorted T cell fraction (not recorded which). Receptor source: a human donor who was either an allogeneic HSCT recipient or a stem cell or donor lymphocyte infusion donor (not recorded which). It is not recorded whose cells these are; they may come from a transplant donor.

J is TRBJ1-3 and V is TRBV4-3; tentatively, D is TRBD1 (5 bases). The CDR3 is made up of 17 amino acids. V gave up 0 bases and J gave up 0 bases, with 12 bases separating them. Germline V CDR1 and CDR2: LGHNA, YSLEER. The chain's CDR3 is CASSQDRGATSGNTIYF. In DNA form, the CDR3 reads TGCGCCAGCAGCCAAGATCGCGGGGCGACCTCTGGAAACACCATATATTTT.

This chain uses TRBV7-9 with TRBJ2-2, with 7 bases identical to TRBD1. Germline V CDR1 and CDR2: SEHNR, FQNEAQ (reference sequence). V lost 5 bases and J lost 1; bases outside the gene matches: 7. This CDR3 comprises 16 residues. The DNA for the CDR3 is TGTGCCAGCAGCCTCTATACAGGGGAGAACACCGGGGAGCTGTTTTTT. Amino acid sequence: CASSLYTGENTGELFF.

The chain links TRBV18 to TRBJ1-2; D might be TRBD1 (5 bases). Deletions cut 2 bases from V and 6 bases from J, with 22 bases between. The germline V gene encodes CDR1 KGHSH and CDR2 LQKENI. The length of the CDR3 is 17 residues. CDR3 loop: CASSPSVKRQLQDGYTF. CDR3 bases: TGTGCCAGCTCACCAAGCGTGAAGAGACAGTTACAGGATGGCTACACCTTC.

This clonotype was counted between two and nine times. The chain has TRBV6-2 or TRBV6-3 and TRBJ1-5; TRBD1 matches 7 bases. The CDR3 has 16 amino acids. The germline CDR1 and CDR2 sequences are MNHEY and SVGEGT. The V segment lost 6 bases and the J segment 3 bases; nucleotides outside the gene matches: 11. CDR3 sequence reads: CASRRSWGQPNQPQHF. DNA for the CDR3: TGTGCCAGCAGACGCAGTTGGGGACAGCCCAATCAGCCCCAGCATTTT.

The rearrangement uses TRBV12-3 or TRBV12-4 and TRBJ2-1; unclear D gene. Trimming cost V 7 bases and J 2 bases, with 9 bases left between them. The CDR3 has 13 residues. In DNA, the CDR3 is TGTGCCAGCACTAGGCGGCCCTACAATGAGCAGTTCTTC. It specifies CASTRRPYNEQFF.

The chain has TRBV10-3 and TRBJ2-7; D might be TRBD1 (7 bases). This CDR3 is built from 14 residues. Trimming left V 7 bases short and J 6 bases short, with 19 bases between. Germline V CDR1 and CDR2: ENHRY, SYGVKD. The CDR3 coding sequence is TGTGCCATCACCTCAGGGGGGCCACTCCTCGAGCAGTACTTC. Protein product: CAITSGGPLLEQYF.

The genes are TRBV28 and TRBJ1-3, with unresolved D. CDR3 size: 16 residues. The germline CDR1 and CDR2 sequences are MDHEN and SYDVKM. Trimming shortened V by 2 bases and J by 0 bases, and 11 bases separated the two germline ends. Written as DNA, the CDR3 is TGTGCCAGCAGTTTAGTCTCGGGCGGCTCTGGAAACACCATATATTTT. The encoded protein is CASSLVSGGSGNTIYF.

The chain has TRBV24-1 and TRBJ1-1; no clear D gene. The CDR3 sequence is 12 residues long. The V gene lost 1 base and the J gene lost 5 bases, with 4 bases spanning the gap. Per germline, CDR1 KGHDR and CDR2 SFDVKD. The CDR3 DNA follows: TGTGCCACCAGTGATTTCGGGACTGAAGCTTTCTTT. Translated, it gives CATSDFGTEAFF.

This clonotype was observed a handful of times. The chain recombines TRBV12-5 with TRBJ1-5, with 9 bases identical to TRBD1. J gave up 5 bases and V 1 base, and 3 bases lay outside the gene matches. The V gene's germline CDR1 is LGHNT and CDR2 FRNRAP. The CDR3 contains 15 residues. This CDR3 reads CASGLAWTGDQPQHF. The CDR3 region has the DNA TGTGCTAGTGGTTTGGCCTGGACAGGGGATCAGCCCCAGCATTTT. The full variable domain, with the rest looked up from reference TRBV12-5 and TRBJ1-5, is DARVTQTPRHKVTEMGQEVTMRCQPILGHNTVFWYRQTMMQGLELLAYFRNRAPLDDSGMPKDRFSAEMPDATLATLKIQPSEPRDSAVYFCASGLAWTGDQPQHFGDGTRLSIL.

This clonotype was observed once. V and J are TRBV5-1 and TRBJ1-4; possible D gene TRBD1, 5 bases. The V and J ends lost 2 bases and 1 base respectively, with 12 bases between them. The germline gives CDR1 SGHRS, CDR2 YFSETQ. The CDR3 has 16 residues. The CDR3 protein is CASSFGREGTNEKLFF. In DNA, the CDR3 is TGCGCCAGCAGCTTCGGCAGGGAGGGAACTAATGAAAAACTGTTTTTT.

The chain couples TRBV7-2 to TRBJ1-5, with 7 bases that match TRBD1. Germline-derived CDR1 and CDR2 are SGHTA and FQGNSA. J gave up 7 bases and V 2 bases, and 8 bases lay outside the gene matches. The CDR3 is made up of 15 amino acids. CDR3 sequence reads: CASSLNQGGKQPQHF. DNA of the CDR3: TGTGCCAGCAGCTTAAACCAGGGGGGGAAACAGCCCCAGCATTTT.

CDR3 sequence (DNA): TGTGCCAGCAGTCACGGGGGGCAGCCCCAGCATTTT. It is translated as CASSHGGQPQHF. This chain joins TRBV27 and TRBJ1-5; TRBD1 might be the D (5 bases). The V and J ends lost 5 bases and 7 bases respectively, with 9 bases between them. The CDR3 length is 12 residues. Germline-derived CDR1 and CDR2 are MNHEY and SMNVEV (reference sequence).

This clonotype occurred a few times. The V call is TRBV28, the J call TRBJ1-2, with unresolved D. Germline V gene lookup returns CDR1 MDHEN and CDR2 SYDVKM. The V end was cut by 8 bases, the J end by 2 bases, with 6 bases between. CDR3 length: 11 amino acids. The CDR3 loop reads CASGENYGYTF. The CDR3 DNA sequence: TGTGCCAGCGGGGAAAACTATGGCTACACCTTC.

The chain employs TRBV6-2 or TRBV6-3 and TRBJ1-2, with D perhaps matching TRBD1 (5 bases). V was cut by 0 bases and J by 4 bases, with 6 bases left in between. Germline V lookup: CDR1 MNHEY, CDR2 SVGEGT. CDR3 length: 13 amino acids. The chain's CDR3 is CASSYSGTYGYTF. The CDR3 DNA follows: TGTGCCAGCAGTTACTCTGGGACCTATGGCTACACCTTC.

J is TRBJ2-2 and V is TRBV7-2; D call uncertain. The CDR3 is 21 residues long. The V gene's germline CDR1 is SGHTA and CDR2 FQGNSA. V dropped 0 bases and J dropped 3 bases, with 26 bases sitting between them. Written as DNA, the CDR3 is TGTGCCAGCAGCTTAGCGCCTACGGGCAGCCGAAAGAGGCGAGACACCGGGGAGCTGTTTTTT. Protein sequence: CASSLAPTGSRKRRDTGELFF. Full variable domain (outside the CDR3, taken from reference TRBV7-2 and TRBJ2-2): GAGVSQSPSNKVTEKGKDVELRCDPISGHTALYWYRQSLGQGLEFLIYFQGNSAPDKSGLPSDRFSAERTGGSVSTLTIQRTQQEDSAVYLCASSLAPTGSRKRRDTGELFFGEGSRLTVL.

This clonotype has only a few counts. The chain employs TRBV20-1 and TRBJ1-2, with D perhaps matching TRBD1 (6 bases). The ends were cut back, 4 bases at V and 5 bases at J, with 23 bases in the middle. The CDR3 contains 16 residues. Germline assignment: CDR1 DFQATT and CDR2 SNEGSKA (reference sequence). The CDR3 nucleotides read TGCAGTGCTATACTATACAGGGAGGGCAGGAAGTATGGCTACACCTTC. It codes for CSAILYREGRKYGYTF.

The chain is built from TRBV15 and TRBJ1-5; a weak D match, TRBD1 (5 bases). The CDR3 spans 19 residues. Germline lookup yields CDR1 LNHNV and CDR2 YYDKDF (reference sequence). The V and J ends lost 3 bases and 0 bases respectively, with 21 bases between them. The CDR3 sequence is CATSSKGRATSYSNQPQHF. In DNA, the CDR3 is TGTGCCACCAGCAGCAAGGGGCGAGCCACAAGTTATAGCAATCAGCCCCAGCATTTT.

This clonotype was picked up one time. Compared with germline, one end of the junction differs, possibly owing to a read error. The genes are TRBV5-1 and TRBJ1-4; D remains unclear. Per germline, CDR1 SGHRS and CDR2 YFSETQ. The CDR3 is 14 residues long. The CDR3 DNA reads as TGCGCCAGCAGCTTGGCCGGTGATAATGTAAAACTGTTTTTT. Protein: CASSLAGDNVKLFF.

The rearrangement uses TRBV5-1 and TRBJ2-1, with 11 nucleotides matching TRBD2. CDR1 SGHRS and CDR2 YFSETQ come from the germline V gene. J lost 5 bases, V lost 4 bases, and 8 bases had no gene match. The CDR3 runs 16 residues. The CDR3 bases are TGCGCCAGCAGCGTACTTACTAGCGGGAGCCACAATGAGCAGTTCTTC. Its translation: CASSVLTSGSHNEQFF.

This chain connects TRBV7-9 to TRBJ2-3, with 10 bases that match TRBD2. This CDR3 is 16 amino acids long. Germline CDR1 SEHNR, CDR2 FQNEAQ (reference sequence). Trimming cost V 5 bases and J 0 bases; bases outside gene matches: 5. The CDR3 DNA reads as TGTGCCAGCAGCCAAAGACTAGCGGGCAGCACAGATACGCAGTATTTT. It specifies CASSQRLAGSTDTQYF.

This clonotype is categorized as medium-sized. This sequence joins TRBV7-2 and TRBJ2-5; 8 nucleotides match TRBD2. The CDR3 spans 16 residues. The V and J ends lost 5 bases and 5 bases, in that order; junction bases with no gene match: 13. Germline assignment: CDR1 SGHTA and CDR2 FQGNSA. The CDR3 sequence is CASSKNGRVGFETQYF. In DNA form, the CDR3 reads TGTGCCAGCAGCAAAAACGGGAGGGTCGGGTTTGAGACCCAGTACTTC. The full variable domain, its missing parts supplied by reference TRBV7-2 and TRBJ2-5, is GAGVSQSPSNKVTEKGKDVELRCDPISGHTALYWYRQSLGQGLEFLIYFQGNSAPDKSGLPSDRFSAERTGGSVSTLTIQRTQQEDSAVYLCASSKNGRVGFETQYFGPGTRLLVL.

The V and J genes are TRBV27 and TRBJ1-2; 9 nucleotides agree with TRBD1. Trimming at V came to 1 base and at J to 4 bases, leaving 10 bases not matched to a gene. Germline V lookup: CDR1 MNHEY, CDR2 SMNVEV (reference sequence). This CDR3 contains 17 residues. DNA for the CDR3: TGTGCCAGCAGTTTATTCGGGACAGGGATCCCCAGCTATGGCTACACCTTC. Its protein product is CASSLFGTGIPSYGYTF.

This clonotype has just a few counts. The J gene is TRBJ1-2, the V gene TRBV13; no clear D. V shed 8 bases and J shed 8 bases, with 24 bases lying between them. Per the germline V gene, CDR1 is PRHDT and CDR2 is FYEKMQ (reference sequence). This CDR3 is 15 amino acids long. CDR3 sequence (DNA): TGTGCCAGCGCCGCCCTGAGAGAGGGCTTGAGGGGCTACACCTTC. Residues: CASAALREGLRGYTF.

The chain has TRBV12-3 or TRBV12-4 and TRBJ2-3; D assignment may be TRBD1 or TRBD2 (5 bases each). V was pared by 2 bases and J by 1 base, with 13 bases between. CDR3 length: 16 amino acids. CDR3 DNA sequence: TGTGCCAGCAGTTTAACCGGGGACCCCCGCACAGATACGCAGTATTTT. This gives the protein CASSLTGDPRTDTQYF.

Turning to this clonotype: At one end, the junction sequence differs from germline, possibly due to a read error. The chain carries TRBV20-1 and TRBJ1-5; 10 bases align to TRBD1. CDR1 and CDR2 from the germline V gene are DFQATT and SNEGSKA (reference sequence). The CDR3 extends over 14 amino acids. CDR3 amino acids: CSAGDRGPNQPQHF. The CDR3 region has the DNA TGCAGTGCTGGAGACAGGGGGCCGAATCAGCCCCAGCATTTT.

This clonotype has only a few counts. The V and J genes are TRBV7-3 and TRBJ1-2, with a tentative D call TRBD1 (6 bases). The CDR3 consists of 13 residues. V dropped 4 bases and J dropped 3 bases, with 9 bases sitting between them. Germline V lookup: CDR1 SGHTA, CDR2 FQGTGA. This CDR3 reads CASSSGVDYGYTF. The DNA of the CDR3 is TGTGCCAGCAGCTCAGGGGTGGACTATGGCTACACCTTC.

This clonotype occurred a few times. The chain carries TRBV7-9 and TRBJ1-1; D not resolved. V lost 7 bases and J lost 1, with 19 bases in between. This CDR3 has 16 amino acids. Germline CDR1 reads SEHNR; CDR2 reads FQNEAQ (reference sequence). CDR3 DNA sequence: TGTGCCAGCACCCCCCGGGTCAAGAAATCGAACACTGAAGCTTTCTTT. Translation: CASTPRVKKSNTEAFF. The whole variable domain, filled in from reference TRBV7-9 and TRBJ1-1, reads DTGVSQNPRHKITKRGQNVTFRCDPISEHNRLYWYRQTLGQGPEFLTYFQNEAQLEKSRLLSDRFSAERPKGSFSTLEIQRTEQGDSAMYLCASTPRVKKSNTEAFFGQGTRLTVV.